These 18 T cell receptor beta chains came from one sample sequenced in a study of blood T cell repertoires in COVID-19. The protocol was immunoSEQ multiplex PCR, while the TCRdb copy is restricted to in-frame clones and leaves out a portion. The sample has 180,000 or so clones; 80% to 90% are singletons. The sample taken for sequencing was peripheral blood. These TCRs come from an older woman with COVID-19, enrolled during active disease.

CDR3 region: CASSYTGPNQPQHF. For the CDR3, the DNA is TGTGCCAGCAGTTACACAGGACCTAATCAGCCCCAGCATTTT. This rearrangement joins TRBV28 to TRBJ1-5, with D maybe TRBD1 (5 bases). Trimming took 4 bases from V and 4 from J, leaving 11 bases between them. Germline values: CDR1 MDHEN, CDR2 SYDVKM. The length of the CDR3 is 14 residues.

CDR3 nucleotide sequence: TGTGCCATCAGTGCGCGGACAGGGTCTTACGAGCAGTACTTC. Protein product: CAISARTGSYEQYF. The V gene is TRBV10-3, the J gene TRBJ2-7, with 8 bases identical to TRBD1. CDR3 size: 14 residues. Germline V gene lookup returns CDR1 ENHRY and CDR2 SYGVKD. The junction had 6 bases not matched to a gene; V was cut back by 4 bases and J by 4 bases.

V gene TRBV19 combines with J gene TRBJ2-7; 9 positions match TRBD2. This CDR3 spans 16 amino acids. CDR1 is LNHDA and CDR2 is SQIVND in the germline V gene (reference sequence). Trimming cost V 2 bases and J 1 base; bases outside gene matches: 6. CDR3 loop: CASSIRFTSGSYEQYF. Written as DNA, the CDR3 is TGTGCCAGTAGTATACGCTTCACTAGCGGGTCCTACGAGCAGTACTTC.

This chain uses TRBV5-6 with TRBJ2-7, with TRBD1 identical over 10 bases. The J segment lost 3 bases and the V segment lost 4 bases, leaving 7 bases of the junction unmatched. CDR3 length: 15 residues. Germline V CDR1 and CDR2: SGHDT, YYEEEE. The CDR3 here is CASSPGQGGHYEQYF. CDR3 nucleotide sequence: TGTGCCAGCAGCCCAGGACAGGGGGGACACTACGAGCAGTACTTC.

This clone appeared a single time. The V gene is TRBV19, the J gene TRBJ2-7, with 7 bases matching TRBD1. This CDR3 has 14 amino acids. J lost 2 bases, V lost 5 bases, and 6 bases had no gene match. The germline CDR1 and CDR2 sequences are LNHDA and SQIVND (reference sequence). Written as DNA, the CDR3 is TGTGCCAGTAGTTTACGACAGGGACCCTACGAGCAGTACTTC. Translated: CASSLRQGPYEQYF.

V is TRBV10-3 and J is TRBJ2-7, with 9 bases identical to TRBD1. Germline CDR1 is ENHRY and CDR2 is SYGVKD. CDR3 length equals 15 residues. The junction had 7 bases not matched to a gene; V was cut back by 4 bases and J by 3 bases. CDR3 in DNA: TGTGCCATCAGTGCTGCGGACAGGGGTGGCTACGAGCAGTACTTC. Its protein is CAISAADRGGYEQYF.

This chain connects TRBV29-1 to TRBJ2-3; D is ambiguous. Germline V gene data show CDR1 as SQVTM and CDR2 as ANQGSEA. Trimming took 4 bases from V and 5 from J, leaving 7 bases between them. The CDR3 spans 11 residues. CDR3 in amino acids: CSVGEVDTQYF. Here the CDR3 DNA reads TGCAGCGTTGGTGAGGTAGATACGCAGTATTTT.

This chain connects TRBV5-1 to TRBJ2-3, with 14 bases lining up with TRBD2. V was pared by 0 bases and J by 9 bases, with 9 bases of the junction left unmatched. The CDR3 covers 17 residues. Germline-derived CDR1 and CDR2 are SGHRS and YFSETQ. CDR3 residues: CASSLGLAGGPLETQYF. CDR3 in DNA: TGCGCCAGCAGCTTGGGACTAGCGGGAGGGCCTTTAGAGACGCAGTATTTT.

V gene TRBV4-3 combines with J gene TRBJ2-1, with 10 positions matching TRBD2. Germline values: CDR1 LGHNA, CDR2 YSLEER. Unmatched junction bases numbered 12, after V lost 4 bases and J lost 6 bases. The CDR3 spans 17 residues. The CDR3 nucleotides are TGCGCCAGCAGCCCCTCTAGGTCTAGCGGGAGTCTCAATGAGCAGTTCTTC. Its translation: CASSPSRSSGSLNEQFF.

The rearrangement uses TRBV6-2 or TRBV6-3 and TRBJ2-7, with 15 bases matching TRBD2. The V gene's germline CDR1 is MNHEY and CDR2 SVGEGT. CDR3 size: 17 residues. V trimming: 2 bases; J trimming: 4 bases; junction bases outside the gene matches: 6. Written as DNA, the CDR3 is TGTGCCAGCAGTTACGGGACTAGCGGGAGGCACCCGTACGAGCAGTACTTC. It translates to CASSYGTSGRHPYEQYF.

Points on this clone: The junction departs from the called germline gene at one end, perhaps through a read error. The chain couples TRBV7-9 to TRBJ2-1, with TRBD2 matching over 9 bases. CDR1 and CDR2 (germline): SEHNR, FQNEAQ (reference sequence). The CDR3 covers 18 residues. The CDR3: CASSPDVTGLASHNEQFF. CDR3 nucleotides: TGTGCCAGCAGCCCGGACGTCACGGGACTAGCCTCCCACAATGAGCAGTTCTTC. The full variable domain, rest sourced from reference TRBV7-9 and TRBJ2-1, is DTGVSQNPRHKITKRGQNVTFRCDPISEHNRLYWYRQTLGQGPEFLTYFQNEAQLEKSRLLSDRFSAERPKGSFSTLEIQRTEQGDSAMYLCASSPDVTGLASHNEQFFGPGTRLTVL.

This clone is a singleton in its sample. The V call is TRBV30, the J call TRBJ1-5, with TRBD1 matching over 8 bases. CDR3 length: 16 residues. CDR1 GTSNPN and CDR2 SVGIG come from the germline V gene (reference sequence). Trimming cost V 2 bases and J 0 bases; bases outside gene matches: 6. CDR3 in DNA: TGTGCCTGGAGTACTGGACAGGGCCCTAGCAATCAGCCCCAGCATTTT. Its translation: CAWSTGQGPSNQPQHF.

The gene calls are TRBV19 and TRBJ2-4; weak D call: TRBD1 (5 bases). The germline gives CDR1 LNHDA, CDR2 SQIVND (reference sequence). CDR3 length: 16 amino acids. Trimming left V 5 bases short and J 0 bases short, with 14 bases between. The CDR3 protein is CASSSRTLLAKNIQYF. CDR3 DNA: TGTGCCAGTAGTTCCCGGACACTGCTAGCCAAAAACATTCAGTACTTC.

The chain is built from TRBV27 and TRBJ1-1; 7 bases fit TRBD1. Germline CDR1 and CDR2: MNHEY and SMNVEV (reference sequence). This CDR3 has 14 amino acids. The junction had 9 bases not matched to a gene; V was cut back by 6 bases and J by 5 bases. The CDR3 DNA reads TGTGCCAGCAGAAACAGGGGAATGGGGACTGAAGCTTTCTTT. It specifies CASRNRGMGTEAFF.

V and J are TRBV12-3 or TRBV12-4 and TRBJ1-1; tentatively, D is TRBD1 (6 bases). The CDR3 covers 13 residues. The germline V and J ends were trimmed by 5 bases and 5 bases, with 12 bases remaining between them. CDR3 loop: CASSTRGLTEAFF. The CDR3, as DNA: TGTGCCAGCAGTACCAGGGGTTTGACTGAAGCTTTCTTT.

The rearrangement uses TRBV19 and TRBJ2-7; TRBD2 might be the D (6 bases). Trimming pared 5 bases from V and 5 bases from J, leaving 13 bases between. From germline, CDR1 is LNHDA and CDR2 SQIVND (reference sequence). The CDR3 consists of 13 residues. CDR3 in amino acids: CASSSGRRNEQYF. The CDR3, as DNA: TGTGCCAGTAGTTCAGGGAGGAGAAACGAGCAGTACTTC.

This clone was found once. J is TRBJ1-1 and V is TRBV7-2, with D possibly being TRBD1 (5 bases). Germline V gene sequence: CDR1 SGHTA, CDR2 FQGNSA. Trimming shortened V by 2 bases and J by 2 bases, and 12 bases separated the two germline ends. The CDR3 totals 15 residues. The CDR3 coding sequence is TGTGCCAGCAGCTTACGGGGGGTAGTAAACACTGAAGCTTTCTTT. Protein product: CASSLRGVVNTEAFF.

The CDR3 DNA is TGTGCCAGCACCCAACAGGGACACACTGAAGCTTTCTTT. Its protein is CASTQQGHTEAFF. V usage is TRBV27 and J usage is TRBJ1-1; possible D gene TRBD1, 6 bases. The CDR3 contains 13 residues. The V and J ends lost 7 bases and 3 bases respectively, with 12 bases between them. Looked up from germline, CDR1 is MNHEY and CDR2 is SMNVEV (reference sequence).